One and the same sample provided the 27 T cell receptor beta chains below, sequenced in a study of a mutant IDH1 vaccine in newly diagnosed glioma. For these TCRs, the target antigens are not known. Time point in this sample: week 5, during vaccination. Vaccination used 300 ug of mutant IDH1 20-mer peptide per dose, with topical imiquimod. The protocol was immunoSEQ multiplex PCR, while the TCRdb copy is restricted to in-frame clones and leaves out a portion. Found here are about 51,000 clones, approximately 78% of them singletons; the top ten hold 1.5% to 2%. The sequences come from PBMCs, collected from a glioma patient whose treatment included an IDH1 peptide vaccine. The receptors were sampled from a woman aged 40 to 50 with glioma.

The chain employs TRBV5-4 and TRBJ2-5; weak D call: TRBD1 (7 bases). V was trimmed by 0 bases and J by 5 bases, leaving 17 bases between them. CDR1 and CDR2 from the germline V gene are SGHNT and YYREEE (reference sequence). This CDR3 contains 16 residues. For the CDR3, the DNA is TGTGCCAGCAGCTTGGGGGGGGACAGATACTCGGAGACCCAGTACTTC. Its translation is CASSLGGDRYSETQYF.

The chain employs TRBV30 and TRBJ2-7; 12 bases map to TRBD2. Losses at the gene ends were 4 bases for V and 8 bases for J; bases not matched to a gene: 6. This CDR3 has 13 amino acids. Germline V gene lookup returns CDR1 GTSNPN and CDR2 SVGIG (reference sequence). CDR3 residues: CAWTSGGAFKQYF. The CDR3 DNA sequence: TGTGCCTGGACTAGCGGGGGGGCATTCAAGCAGTACTTC.

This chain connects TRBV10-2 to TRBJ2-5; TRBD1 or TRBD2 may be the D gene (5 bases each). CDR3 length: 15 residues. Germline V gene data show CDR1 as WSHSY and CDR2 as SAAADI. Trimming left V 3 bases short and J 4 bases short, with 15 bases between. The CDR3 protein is CASSDPPVRGETQYF. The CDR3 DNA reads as TGCGCCAGCAGTGACCCCCCGGTGAGGGGAGAGACCCAGTACTTC.

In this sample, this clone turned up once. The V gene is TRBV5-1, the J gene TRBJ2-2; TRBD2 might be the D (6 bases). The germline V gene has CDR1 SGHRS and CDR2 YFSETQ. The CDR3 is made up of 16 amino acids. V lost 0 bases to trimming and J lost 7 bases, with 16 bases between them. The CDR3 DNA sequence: TGCGCCAGCAGCTTGGATGTGAACCCCGGGGGCGGGGAGCTGTTTTTT. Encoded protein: CASSLDVNPGGGELFF.

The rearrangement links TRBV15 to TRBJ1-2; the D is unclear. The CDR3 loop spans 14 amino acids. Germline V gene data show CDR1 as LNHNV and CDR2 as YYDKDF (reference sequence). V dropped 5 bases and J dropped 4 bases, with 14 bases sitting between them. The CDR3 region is CATSAPEGPYGYTF. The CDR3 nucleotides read TGTGCCACCAGCGCCCCGGAAGGGCCCTATGGCTACACCTTC.

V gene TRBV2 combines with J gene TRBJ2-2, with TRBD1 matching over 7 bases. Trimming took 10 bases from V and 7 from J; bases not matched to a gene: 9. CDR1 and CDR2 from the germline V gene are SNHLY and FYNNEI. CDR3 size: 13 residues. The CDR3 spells CAIRDSRGGELFF. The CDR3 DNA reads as TGTGCCATCAGGGACAGCCGTGGCGGGGAGCTGTTTTTT. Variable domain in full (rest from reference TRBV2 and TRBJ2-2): EPEVTQTPSHQVTQMGQEVILRCVPISNHLYFYWYRQILGQKVEFLVSFYNNEISEKSEIFDDQFSVERPDGSNFTLKIRSTKLEDSAMYFCAIRDSRGGELFFGEGSRLTVL.

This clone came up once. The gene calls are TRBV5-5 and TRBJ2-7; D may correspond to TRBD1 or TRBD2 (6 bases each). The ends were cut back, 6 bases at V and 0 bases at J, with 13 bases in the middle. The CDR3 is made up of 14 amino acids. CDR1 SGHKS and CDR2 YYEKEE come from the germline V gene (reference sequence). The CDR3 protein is CASNYGGVSYEQYF. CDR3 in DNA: TGTGCCAGCAACTACGGGGGCGTCTCCTACGAGCAGTACTTC.

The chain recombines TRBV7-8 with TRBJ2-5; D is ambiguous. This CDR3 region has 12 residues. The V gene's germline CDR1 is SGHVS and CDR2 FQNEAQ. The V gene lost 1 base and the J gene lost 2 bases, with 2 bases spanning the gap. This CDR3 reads CASSLDQETQYF. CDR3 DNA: TGTGCCAGCAGCTTAGATCAAGAGACCCAGTACTTC.

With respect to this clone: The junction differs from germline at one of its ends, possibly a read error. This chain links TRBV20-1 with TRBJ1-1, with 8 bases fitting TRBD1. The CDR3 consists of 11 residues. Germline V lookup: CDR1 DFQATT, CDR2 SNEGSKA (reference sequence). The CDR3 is CSVLRGQVNLF. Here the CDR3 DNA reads TGCAGTGTCCTCAGGGGACAGGTAAATCTCTTT.

CDR3 sequence reads: CASSLKANTEAFF. The CDR3 nucleotides read TGTGCCAGCAGCCTGAAAGCGAACACTGAAGCTTTCTTT. The chain combines TRBV7-2 with TRBJ1-1; no firm D call. Germline CDR1 SGHTA, CDR2 FQGNSA. Trimming took off 5 bases at V and 1 base at J, with 8 bases between the two ends. The CDR3 runs 13 residues.

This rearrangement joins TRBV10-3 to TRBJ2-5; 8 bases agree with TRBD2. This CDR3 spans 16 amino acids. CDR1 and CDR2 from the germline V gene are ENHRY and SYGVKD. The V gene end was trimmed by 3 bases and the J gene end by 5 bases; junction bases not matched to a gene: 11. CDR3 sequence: CAISDPRGAGEETQYF. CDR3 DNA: TGTGCCATCAGTGATCCGCGGGGGGCGGGAGAGGAGACCCAGTACTTC.

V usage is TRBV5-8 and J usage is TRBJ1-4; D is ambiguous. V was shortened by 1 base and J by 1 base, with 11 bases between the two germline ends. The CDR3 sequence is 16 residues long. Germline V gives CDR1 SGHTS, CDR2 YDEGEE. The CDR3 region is CASSLQGQQTNEKLFF. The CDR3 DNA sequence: TGTGCCAGCAGCTTGCAAGGCCAGCAAACTAATGAAAAACTGTTTTTT.

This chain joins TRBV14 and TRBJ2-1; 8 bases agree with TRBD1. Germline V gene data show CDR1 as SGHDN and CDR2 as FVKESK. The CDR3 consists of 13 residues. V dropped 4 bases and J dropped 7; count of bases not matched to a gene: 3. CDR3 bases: TGTGCCAGCAGCCGGTACAGGGGGAATGAGCAGTTCTTC. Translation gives CASSRYRGNEQFF.

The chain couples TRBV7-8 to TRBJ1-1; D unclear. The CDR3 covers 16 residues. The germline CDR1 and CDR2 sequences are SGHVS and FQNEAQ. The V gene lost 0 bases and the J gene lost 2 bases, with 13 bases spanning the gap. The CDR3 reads CASSLAVAGLNTEAFF. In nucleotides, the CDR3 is TGTGCCAGCAGCTTAGCCGTAGCAGGACTAAACACTGAAGCTTTCTTT.

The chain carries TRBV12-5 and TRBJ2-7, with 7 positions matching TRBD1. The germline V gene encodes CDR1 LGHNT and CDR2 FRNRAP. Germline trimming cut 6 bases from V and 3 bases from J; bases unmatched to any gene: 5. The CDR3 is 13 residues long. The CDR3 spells CASGPGDSYEQYF. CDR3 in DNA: TGTGCTAGTGGCCCAGGGGACAGCTACGAGCAGTACTTC.

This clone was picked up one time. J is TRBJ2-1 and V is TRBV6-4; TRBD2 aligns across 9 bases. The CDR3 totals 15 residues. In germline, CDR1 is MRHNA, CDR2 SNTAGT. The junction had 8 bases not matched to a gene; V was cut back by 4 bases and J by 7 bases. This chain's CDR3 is CASSVSGGAPNEQFF. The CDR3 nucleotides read TGTGCCAGCAGTGTTAGCGGGGGTGCTCCTAATGAGCAGTTCTTC.

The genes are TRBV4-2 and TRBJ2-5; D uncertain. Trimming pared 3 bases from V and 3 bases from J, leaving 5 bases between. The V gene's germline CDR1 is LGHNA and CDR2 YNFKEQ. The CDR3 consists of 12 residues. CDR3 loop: CASSQDKETQYF. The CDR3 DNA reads TGTGCCAGCAGCCAGGATAAAGAGACCCAGTACTTC.

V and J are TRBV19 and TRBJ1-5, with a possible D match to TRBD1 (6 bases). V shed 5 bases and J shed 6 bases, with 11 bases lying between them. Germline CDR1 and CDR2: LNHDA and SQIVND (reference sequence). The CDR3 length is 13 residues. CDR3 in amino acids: CASSPTGFQPQHF. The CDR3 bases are TGTGCCAGTAGTCCCACAGGGTTTCAGCCCCAGCATTTT.

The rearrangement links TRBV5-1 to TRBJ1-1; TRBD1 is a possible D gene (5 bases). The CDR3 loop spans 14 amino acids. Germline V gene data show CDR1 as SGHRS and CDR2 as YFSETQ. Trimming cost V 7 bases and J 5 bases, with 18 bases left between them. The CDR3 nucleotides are TGCGCCAGCGGACTTCGTAATGGGGGAACTGAAGCTTTCTTT. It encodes CASGLRNGGTEAFF.

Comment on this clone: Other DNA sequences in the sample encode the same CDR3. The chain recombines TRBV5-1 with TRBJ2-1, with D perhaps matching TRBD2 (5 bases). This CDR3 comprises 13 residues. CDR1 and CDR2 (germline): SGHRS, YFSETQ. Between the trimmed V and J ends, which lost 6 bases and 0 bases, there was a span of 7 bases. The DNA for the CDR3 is TGCGCCAGCACCCGGGACTCCTACAATGAGCAGTTCTTC. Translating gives CASTRDSYNEQFF.

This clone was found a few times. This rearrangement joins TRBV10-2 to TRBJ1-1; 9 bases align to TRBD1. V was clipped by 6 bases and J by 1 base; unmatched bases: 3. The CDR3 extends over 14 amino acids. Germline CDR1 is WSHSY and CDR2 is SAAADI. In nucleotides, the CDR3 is TGCGCCAGCAGGGGGGGACAGGGGAACACTGAAGCTTTCTTT. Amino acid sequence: CASRGGQGNTEAFF.

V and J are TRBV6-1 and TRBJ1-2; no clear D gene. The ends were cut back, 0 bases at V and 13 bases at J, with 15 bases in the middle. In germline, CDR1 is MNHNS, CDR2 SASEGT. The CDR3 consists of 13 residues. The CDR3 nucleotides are TGTGCCAGCAGTGAAGCCCCCACCGGCGCTAGCACCTTC. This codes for CASSEAPTGASTF.

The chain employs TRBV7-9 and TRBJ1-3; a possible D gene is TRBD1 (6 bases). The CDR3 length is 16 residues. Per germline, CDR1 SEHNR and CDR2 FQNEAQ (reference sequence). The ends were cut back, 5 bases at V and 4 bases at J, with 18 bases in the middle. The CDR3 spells CASSPQGGRGGNTIYF. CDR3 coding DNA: TGTGCCAGCAGCCCACAGGGCGGGAGGGGAGGAAACACCATATATTTT.

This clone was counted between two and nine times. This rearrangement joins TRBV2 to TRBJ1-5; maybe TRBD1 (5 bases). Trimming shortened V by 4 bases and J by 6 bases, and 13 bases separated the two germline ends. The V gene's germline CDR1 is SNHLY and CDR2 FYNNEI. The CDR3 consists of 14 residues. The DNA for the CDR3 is TGTGCCAGCAGTGTCAAGGGTGGGGGTCAGCCCCAGCATTTT. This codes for CASSVKGGGQPQHF.

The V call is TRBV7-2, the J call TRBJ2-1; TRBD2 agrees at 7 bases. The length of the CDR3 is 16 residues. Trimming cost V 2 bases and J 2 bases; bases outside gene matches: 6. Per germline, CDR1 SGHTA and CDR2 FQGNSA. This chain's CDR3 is CASSLTWGGAYNEQFF. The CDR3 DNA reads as TGTGCCAGCAGCTTAACATGGGGGGGGGCCTACAATGAGCAGTTCTTC.

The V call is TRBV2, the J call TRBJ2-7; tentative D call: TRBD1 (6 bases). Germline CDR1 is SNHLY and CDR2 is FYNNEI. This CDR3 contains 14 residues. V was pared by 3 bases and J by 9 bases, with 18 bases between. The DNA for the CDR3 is TGTGCCAGCAGTGAGGGGCAGGGGCCTGCGGGGCAGTACTTC. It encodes CASSEGQGPAGQYF.

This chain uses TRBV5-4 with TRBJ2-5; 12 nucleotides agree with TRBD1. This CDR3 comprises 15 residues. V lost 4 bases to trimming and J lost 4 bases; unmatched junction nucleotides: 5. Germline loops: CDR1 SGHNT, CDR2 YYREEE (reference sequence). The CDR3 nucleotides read TGTGCCAGCAGCCCCGGGACAGGGGGCCTAGAGACCCAGTACTTC. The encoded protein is CASSPGTGGLETQYF.